Listed below are T cell receptor beta chains from one sample, sequenced in a study of blood T cell repertoires in COVID-19. This table comes from immunoSEQ multiplex PCR, and its TCRdb copy is limited to in-frame clones, with some not included. The table shows about 140,000 clones, with about nine tenths occurring only once. Sequencing was carried out using peripheral blood. The origin of the receptors is a man aged 45-65 years who had recovered from COVID-19. The CDR3 runs from the conserved cysteine through the conserved F or W. D genes are given only for firm matches. Expanded clones get a size class; other rows say once, few or many, or leave the size out.

CDR3nt	CDR3aa	abundance	d_gene	v_gene	j_gene
TGTGCCAGCAGCTTAGGGACAGGTGGTTCGGAGACCCAGTACTTC	CASSLGTGGSETQYF	.	TRBD1	TRBV7-9	TRBJ2-5
TGTGCCAGCAGCTTGGCCTTATGGAGGAACACTGAAGCTTTCTTT	CASSLALWRNTEAFF	.	.	TRBV5-5	TRBJ1-1
TGTGCCAGCAGCGAACACCGGGACTTAAAACTGTTTTTT	CASSEHRDLKLFF	.	.	TRBV7-2	TRBJ1-4
TGTGCCAGCAGCTTAGGGACACCTGAAAGCAATCAGCCCCAGCATTTT	CASSLGTPESNQPQHF	.	.	TRBV5-4	TRBJ1-5
TGCGCCAGCAGCCAAGATCGGACAGTTACTAACTATGGCTACACCTTC	CASSQDRTVTNYGYTF	.	.	TRBV4-3	TRBJ1-2
TGTGCCAGCAGTCCTGTCTGGCAGGGGGCGACTGGCTACACCTTC	CASSPVWQGATGYTF	.	TRBD1	TRBV6-4	TRBJ1-2
TGTGCCAGCACCCCGGGACAGGGGAACTATGGCTACACCTTC	CASTPGQGNYGYTF	.	TRBD1	TRBV7-9	TRBJ1-2
TGCGCCAGCAGCTTGGGGGGACAGGGAAGAGAAAACACCATATATTTT	CASSLGGQGRENTIYF	.	TRBD1	TRBV5-1	TRBJ1-3
TGCGCCAGCAGCGGGCCGGGACTAGCGGAACCAAAGTACTTC	CASSGPGLAEPKYF	.	TRBD2	TRBV5-1	TRBJ2-5
TGTGCCTGGAACCAGCGGGGGGGCATGGAGACCCAGTACTTC	CAWNQRGGMETQYF	.	TRBD2	TRBV30	TRBJ2-5
TGCGCCAGCAGCCCCCAGGGGGAAGGAAGCACAGATACGCAGTATTTT	CASSPQGEGSTDTQYF	.	TRBD1	TRBV5-1	TRBJ2-3
TGTGCCAGCAGCAAAGCGCGAGGGGGGAACACTGAAGCTTTCTTT	CASSKARGGNTEAFF	.	.	TRBV21-1	TRBJ1-1
TGTGCCATCAGGACCCGGGACTCCAACTCCTACGAGCAGTACTTC	CAIRTRDSNSYEQYF	.	.	TRBV10-3	TRBJ2-7
TGTGCCAGCAGTGGGGGCAGCTCCTACAATGAGCAGTTCTTC	CASSGGSSYNEQFF	.	.	TRBV6-6	TRBJ2-1
TGTGCCAGTAGTCCCATCCGGGACAGGGGATACAATGAGCAGTTCTTC	CASSPIRDRGYNEQFF	.	TRBD1	TRBV19	TRBJ2-1
TGTGCCAGCAGTGGGCTATGGACTAGCGGGGTAGAGACCCAGTACTTC	CASSGLWTSGVETQYF	few	TRBD2	TRBV6-1	TRBJ2-5
TGTGCCAGCAGCCAAGCGTATTCAGGGGATCACTATGGCTACACCTTC	CASSQAYSGDHYGYTF	.	.	TRBV3-1/TRBV3-2	TRBJ1-2
TGTGCCAGCAGCCCTCCTCGACTAGCCGGGGCCGGGGAGCTGTTTTTT	CASSPPRLAGAGELFF	once	TRBD2	TRBV11-2	TRBJ2-2
TGTGCCAGCAGCATCATGCCGGGACAGGCCTTCGAAGCTTTCTTT	CASSIMPGQAFEAFF	few	TRBD1	TRBV7-8	TRBJ1-1
TGTGCCAGCAGCCCTTCGGGGAATTCACCCCTCCACTTT	CASSPSGNSPLHF	.	.	TRBV3-1/TRBV3-2	TRBJ1-6
TGTGCCAGCAGCTTAGCCCAGACTAACTCTGGAAACACCATATATTTT	CASSLAQTNSGNTIYF	.	.	TRBV11-2	TRBJ1-3
TGTGCCAGCGGATCGAACAGCGGGGCGAACACCGGGGAGCTGTTTTTT	CASGSNSGANTGELFF	.	TRBD2	TRBV5-4	TRBJ2-2
TGTGCCAGCAGCTTAGGGGGACAGGGGTCCTACGAGCAGTACTTC	CASSLGGQGSYEQYF	.	TRBD1	TRBV7-2	TRBJ2-7
TGTGCCAGCAGGAAGGAGGGGCTAGCTAACTATGGCTACACCTTC	CASRKEGLANYGYTF	.	.	TRBV5-6	TRBJ1-2
TGTGCCTGGGGCACACAGGGGGTTGAAAAACTGTTTTTT	CAWGTQGVEKLFF	.	TRBD1	TRBV30	TRBJ1-4
TGTGCCAGCAGCTTGGGCAGCTCCTACGAGCAGTACTTC	CASSLGSSYEQYF	.	.	TRBV13	TRBJ2-7
TGTGCCAGCAGTTACAATCCCCTAGCAGGCTATGGCTACACCTTC	CASSYNPLAGYGYTF	.	.	TRBV6-5	TRBJ1-2
TGCGCCAGCAGCCAAGAGGCCCAGGCCCTGAACTATGGCTACACCTTC	CASSQEAQALNYGYTF	.	.	TRBV4-3	TRBJ1-2
TGTGCCAGCAGCCTACGGGACAGAGCGGTGAACACTGAAGCTTTCTTT	CASSLRDRAVNTEAFF	.	TRBD1	TRBV7-2	TRBJ1-1
TGTGCCAGCACCGTCGGGACAGGATATAATTCACCCCTCCACTTT	CASTVGTGYNSPLHF	few	TRBD1	TRBV6-6	TRBJ1-6
TGTGCCAGCAGCCCCTTGGGGGGGCAGAACACTGAAGCTTTCTTT	CASSPLGGQNTEAFF	few	.	TRBV11-2	TRBJ1-1
TGTGCTAGTGGTTTGGGAGGTGGCCCTAATGAAAAACTGTTTTTT	CASGLGGGPNEKLFF	.	.	TRBV12-5	TRBJ1-4
TGTGCCAGCAACTATGGCACTGAAGCTTTCTTT	CASNYGTEAFF	.	.	TRBV5-4	TRBJ1-1
TGTGCCAGCAGCTTAGTAGCCTCCGGGACAGATAATTCACCCCTCCACTTT	CASSLVASGTDNSPLHF	.	TRBD1	TRBV7-2	TRBJ1-6
TGTGCCAGCAGTCTCTCGGGGTCCCACTATGGCTACACCTTC	CASSLSGSHYGYTF	.	.	TRBV6-5	TRBJ1-2
TGTGCCAGCAGCCAGACTAGCGGGGGGGCATATGAGCAGTTCTTC	CASSQTSGGAYEQFF	.	TRBD2	TRBV14	TRBJ2-1
TGTGCCAGCAGTTACCCCTCGACAGGGAAGTATGGCTACACCTTC	CASSYPSTGKYGYTF	.	TRBD1	TRBV6-2/TRBV6-3	TRBJ1-2
TGTGCCAGCAGTTTATTGACTAGCGGGGCCTACAATGAGCAGTTCTTC	CASSLLTSGAYNEQFF	.	TRBD2	TRBV27	TRBJ2-1
TGTGCCAGCTCACCCGACGGCGGGGGGCAGGCTTTCTTT	CASSPDGGGQAFF	.	.	TRBV18	TRBJ1-1
TGTGCCAGCAGCTTGGTGGGACAGGGCTACAATGAGCAGTTCTTC	CASSLVGQGYNEQFF	.	TRBD1	TRBV5-4	TRBJ2-1
TGTGCCAGCTCAGGTGCAACTAATGAAAAACTGTTTTTT	CASSGATNEKLFF	.	.	TRBV7-2	TRBJ1-4
TGTGCCAGCAGCCAAGGAGCGGGGGGGAGGAACATTCAGTACTTC	CASSQGAGGRNIQYF	.	TRBD2	TRBV4-2	TRBJ2-4
TGCGCCAGCAGCCAAGACCGGACAGATACAGATACGCAGTATTTT	CASSQDRTDTDTQYF	.	.	TRBV4-3	TRBJ2-3
TGTGCCAGCTCACCAGGACAGATGAACACTGAAGCTTTCTTT	CASSPGQMNTEAFF	.	.	TRBV18	TRBJ1-1
TGTGCCAGCTCAGGGGACAGGGGAGGTACTGAAGCTTTCTTT	CASSGDRGGTEAFF	.	TRBD1	TRBV18	TRBJ1-1